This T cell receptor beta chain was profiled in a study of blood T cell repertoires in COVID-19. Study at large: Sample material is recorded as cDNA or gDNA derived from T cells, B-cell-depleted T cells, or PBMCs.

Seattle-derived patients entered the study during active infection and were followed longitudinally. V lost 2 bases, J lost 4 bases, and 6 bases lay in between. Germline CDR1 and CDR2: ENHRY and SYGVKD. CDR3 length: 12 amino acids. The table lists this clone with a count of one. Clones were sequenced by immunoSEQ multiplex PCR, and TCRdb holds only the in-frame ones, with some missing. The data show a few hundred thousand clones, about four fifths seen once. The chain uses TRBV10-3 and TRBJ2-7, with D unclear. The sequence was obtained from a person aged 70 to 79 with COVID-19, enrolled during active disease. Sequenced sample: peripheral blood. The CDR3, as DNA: TGTGCCATCAGTGAGGACACATACGAGCAGTACTTC. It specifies CAISEDTYEQYF.